The 8 T cell receptor beta chains presented below share a single source sample, sequenced in a study of breast tumors, draining lymph nodes, adjacent tissues. TCRdb ran MiXCR on the multiplex PCR reads and lists one entry per CDR3 protein. The table shows roughly 130,000 distinct CDR3 sequences, with about 30% occurring only once. The lymph nodes were axillary draining lymph nodes from breast cancer patients. Sequencing was performed on axillary lymph node tissue. The receptors derive from a female donor with breast cancer. Some clones in this sample may be carry-over from other donors' samples.

The chain is built from TRBV20-1 and TRBJ2-2; 9 bases match TRBD1. Unmatched junction bases numbered 1, after V lost 2 bases and J lost 0 bases. The CDR3 sequence is 15 residues long. The V gene's germline CDR1 is DFQATT and CDR2 SNEGSKA (reference sequence). In nucleotides, the CDR3 is TGCAGTGCTAGACGACAGGGGGCGAACACCGGGGAGCTGTTTTTT. Translated: CSARRQGANTGELFF.

This clonotype was counted ten times or more. DNA for the CDR3: TGCGCCAGTGAACCGGGACCGATCACAGATACGCAGTATTTT. It encodes CASEPGPITDTQYF. This rearrangement joins TRBV10-2 to TRBJ2-3, with D perhaps being TRBD1 or TRBD2 (5 bases each). This CDR3 region has 14 residues. Trimming cost V 9 bases and J 2 bases, with 15 bases left between them. From germline, CDR1 is WSHSY and CDR2 SAAADI.

This chain joins TRBV19 and TRBJ2-1; D unclear. Looked up from germline, CDR1 is LNHDA and CDR2 is SQIVND (reference sequence). V lost 5 bases, J lost 9 bases, and 20 bases lay in between. The CDR3 has 15 residues. The CDR3 protein is CASSVIDKMNTEQFF. The CDR3 DNA follows: TGTGCCAGTAGTGTAATCGACAAGATGAACACTGAGCAGTTCTTC.

This clonotype was seen repeatedly, ten times or more. The rearrangement uses TRBV29-1 and TRBJ1-5; maybe TRBD1 (6 bases). Trimming pared 4 bases from V and 0 bases from J, leaving 10 bases between. The CDR3 consists of 14 residues. Germline CDR1 and CDR2: SQVTM and ANQGSEA. The CDR3 region has the DNA TGCAGCGTTGGGGACACCTATAGCAATCAGCCCCAGCATTTT. It yields the protein CSVGDTYSNQPQHF.

This clonotype has at least ten counts. The chain joins TRBV20-1 to TRBJ2-1, with D unclear. This CDR3 is 13 amino acids long. Trimming stripped 5 bases from V and 3 bases from J, with 11 bases between. The germline V gene has CDR1 DFQATT and CDR2 SNEGSKA (reference sequence). The CDR3 region is CSAGRNSYNEQFF. As DNA, the CDR3 is TGCAGTGCTGGCCGGAATAGCTACAATGAGCAGTTCTTC.

This clonotype was recorded at least ten times. V and J are TRBV3-1 and TRBJ1-2; 10 bases are shared with TRBD1. Trimming cost V 6 bases and J 1 base; bases outside gene matches: 11. Germline CDR1 is LGHDT and CDR2 is YNNKEL (reference sequence). The length of the CDR3 is 17 residues. The CDR3 coding sequence is TGTGCCAGCAGTCCCCGGGACAGGGGTCGACTTAACTATGGCTACACCTTC. Translated, it gives CASSPRDRGRLNYGYTF.

This clonotype was counted ten times or more. The chain couples TRBV5-1 to TRBJ2-6; D gene unclear. The germline V gene has CDR1 SGHRS and CDR2 YFSETQ. The CDR3 is 14 amino acids. V dropped 3 bases and J dropped 2 bases, with 6 bases sitting between them. The CDR3 coding sequence is TGCGCCAGCAGCTCTATTGCTGGGGCCAACGTCCTGACTTTC. The encoded protein is CASSSIAGANVLTF.

CDR3 sequence reads: CASSEAGSSSPLHF. CDR3 nucleotide sequence: TGTGCCAGCAGTGAAGCAGGGAGTAGTTCACCCCTCCACTTT. The V and J genes are TRBV6-1 and TRBJ1-6; D ambiguous. The germline gives CDR1 MNHNS, CDR2 SASEGT. This CDR3 is 14 amino acids long. V was clipped by 0 bases and J by 9 bases, with 9 bases between them.